Shown below are 32 T cell receptor beta chains from a single sample sequenced in a study of T cell responses to AZD1222 COVID-19 vaccine. The repertoire was sequenced with immunoSEQ multiplex PCR; TCRdb's copy has only in-frame clones and lacks some. The repertoire holds 70,000 to 90,000 clones, with roughly 90% as singletons. The material sequenced was peripheral blood, taken on day 0 of AZD1222 vaccination. The receptor set was obtained from an adult in good health.

The chain joins TRBV19 to TRBJ2-4; no firm D call. V dropped 0 bases and J dropped 0 bases, with 6 bases sitting between them. The CDR3 is made up of 15 amino acids. Germline V lookup: CDR1 LNHDA, CDR2 SQIVND (reference sequence). CDR3 sequence: CASSIDYQAKNIQYF. The CDR3 DNA follows: TGTGCCAGTAGTATAGATTACCAAGCCAAAAACATTCAGTACTTC.

This clone was counted once. V is TRBV7-3 and J is TRBJ1-1; 7 nucleotides line up with TRBD1. The germline gives CDR1 SGHTA, CDR2 FQGTGA. This CDR3 is built from 16 residues. The V segment lost 0 bases and the J segment 2 bases; nucleotides outside the gene matches: 6. The CDR3, as DNA: TGTGCCAGCAGCTTAACAGGGGGCGCGCTAAACACTGAAGCTTTCTTT. This translates into CASSLTGGALNTEAFF.

This clone has just one count. The genes are TRBV29-1 and TRBJ1-1; D is undetermined. V lost 4 bases and J 6 bases, leaving 12 bases between the germline ends. The CDR3 is 12 amino acids. The germline V gene encodes CDR1 SQVTM and CDR2 ANQGSEA. The CDR3 region has the DNA TGCAGCGTTGCTAGTAACTGGGCTGAAGCTTTCTTT. Residues: CSVASNWAEAFF.

The V gene is TRBV6-5, the J gene TRBJ2-5; perhaps D is TRBD1 or TRBD2 (5 bases each). CDR3 length: 15 residues. Trimming shortened V by 5 bases and J by 2 bases, and 15 bases separated the two germline ends. CDR1 MNHEY and CDR2 SVGAGI come from the germline V gene. The CDR3, as DNA: TGTGCCAGCAGTCGCCCGGGACGCACACAAGAGACCCAGTACTTC. Its translation is CASSRPGRTQETQYF.

The chain joins TRBV2 to TRBJ2-7; 15 positions match TRBD2. From germline, CDR1 is SNHLY and CDR2 FYNNEI. J gave up 6 bases and V 8 bases, and 8 bases lay outside the gene matches. The CDR3 loop spans 15 amino acids. The CDR3 DNA is TGTGCCAGCGGAATATCGGGACTAGCGGGAGGCGAGCAGTACTTC. Translated: CASGISGLAGGEQYF.

DNA of the CDR3: TGTGCCAGCAGTGAACGCTTTAGGACTAGCGGGCAAGAGACCCAGTACTTC. This gives the protein CASSERFRTSGQETQYF. The chain is built from TRBV25-1 and TRBJ2-5; 11 bases agree with TRBD2. The CDR3 extends over 17 amino acids. Germline-derived CDR1 and CDR2 are MGHDK and SYGVNS. With V trimmed by 2 bases and J by 2 bases, 7 bases remained unmatched.

This chain connects TRBV10-2 to TRBJ1-1, with TRBD1 as a possible D gene (6 bases). V gave up 1 base and J gave up 4 bases, with 10 bases separating them. This CDR3 has 14 residues. Per germline, CDR1 WSHSY and CDR2 SAAADI. In nucleotides, the CDR3 is TGCGCCAGCAGTGAGTGGGGGGCTAGCACTGAAGCTTTCTTT. Amino acids: CASSEWGASTEAFF.

The chain employs TRBV7-2 and TRBJ1-5; D is uncertain. The CDR3 is 15 amino acids. Trimming shortened V by 1 base and J by 6 bases, and 13 bases separated the two germline ends. The germline gives CDR1 SGHTA, CDR2 FQGNSA. The CDR3 protein is CASSLESRASQPQHF. The CDR3 bases are TGTGCCAGCAGCTTAGAGTCTAGGGCGAGTCAGCCCCAGCATTTT.

J is TRBJ1-2 and V is TRBV3-1 (or the pseudogene TRBV3-2); D perhaps matches TRBD1 (5 bases). Trimming cost V 4 bases and J 0 bases, with 6 bases left between them. Germline V gene sequence: CDR1 LGHDT, CDR2 YNNKEL (reference sequence). CDR3 length equals 13 residues. CDR3 amino acids: CASSPGPNYGYTF. Here the CDR3 DNA reads TGTGCCAGCAGCCCGGGACCTAACTATGGCTACACCTTC.

The V and J genes are TRBV3-1 (or the pseudogene TRBV3-2) and TRBJ1-1; a possible D gene is TRBD1 (5 bases). The CDR3 loop spans 14 amino acids. Germline CDR1 LGHDT, CDR2 YNNKEL (reference sequence). Trimming pared 3 bases from V and 1 base from J, leaving 9 bases between. The CDR3 nucleotides read TGTGCCAGCAGCCAGGGGGTGGGGAACACTGAAGCTTTCTTT. Translated, it gives CASSQGVGNTEAFF.

The chain is built from TRBV10-3 and TRBJ1-5; D unclear. This CDR3 has 19 residues. Germline-derived CDR1 and CDR2 are ENHRY and SYGVKD. V was shortened by 2 bases and J by 0 bases, with 20 bases between the two germline ends. The CDR3 nucleotides read TGTGCCATCAGTGAGGGGGAACAGATTACCCTTTATAGCAATCAGCCCCAGCATTTT. It translates to CAISEGEQITLYSNQPQHF.

This chain connects TRBV5-1 to TRBJ1-5; D possibly corresponds to TRBD1 (6 bases). V lost 2 bases, J lost 0 bases, and 15 bases lay in between. Per germline, CDR1 SGHRS and CDR2 YFSETQ. This CDR3 has 17 amino acids. The chain's CDR3 is CASSFTRDTGSNQPQHF. DNA for the CDR3: TGCGCCAGCAGCTTTACCCGGGACACGGGTAGCAATCAGCCCCAGCATTTT.

The chain links TRBV13 to TRBJ2-3; D is tentatively TRBD1 or TRBD2 (5 bases each). The CDR3 is 14 amino acids. Trimming shortened V by 3 bases and J by 0 bases, and 7 bases separated the two germline ends. Germline CDR1 PRHDT, CDR2 FYEKMQ (reference sequence). CDR3 sequence (DNA): TGTGCCAGCAGCTTGAGGGGAAGCACAGATACGCAGTATTTT. Translated: CASSLRGSTDTQYF.

About this clone: Other DNA sequences from this sample encode an identical CDR3 as well. This chain links TRBV9 with TRBJ1-5; D call uncertain. Germline V gives CDR1 SGDLS, CDR2 YYNGEE. The V end was cut by 2 bases, the J end by 4 bases, with 13 bases between. The CDR3 runs 15 residues. This CDR3 reads CASSVEGGRNQPQHF. In nucleotides, the CDR3 is TGTGCCAGCAGCGTGGAAGGTGGTAGAAATCAGCCCCAGCATTTT. Using reference TRBV9 and TRBJ1-5 for the parts outside the CDR3, the full variable domain is DSGVTQTPKHLITATGQRVTLRCSPRSGDLSVYWYQQSLDQGLQFLIQYYNGEERAKGNILERFSAQQFPDLHSELNLSSLELGDSALYFCASSVEGGRNQPQHFGDGTRLSIL.

V usage is TRBV2 and J usage is TRBJ1-1; the D gene is possibly TRBD1 (5 bases). V shed 2 bases and J shed 4 bases, with 11 bases lying between them. Germline CDR1 SNHLY, CDR2 FYNNEI. This CDR3 has 14 amino acids. As DNA, the CDR3 is TGTGCCAGCAGTGAACGGGGGACCGGCACTGAAGCTTTCTTT. Translated, it gives CASSERGTGTEAFF.

In its sample, this clone was seen once. The gene calls are TRBV30 and TRBJ2-7; 9 bases match TRBD2. Germline V gene data show CDR1 as GTSNPN and CDR2 as SVGIG (reference sequence). After removal of 1 base from V and 1 base from J, the junction contained 8 bases not matched to a gene. There are 16 residues in the CDR3. The CDR3 sequence: CAWSGRPAGGSYEQYF. CDR3 nucleotide sequence: TGTGCCTGGAGTGGGAGGCCAGCGGGAGGTTCCTACGAGCAGTACTTC.

The chain links TRBV9 to TRBJ2-1; 10 positions agree with TRBD2. Germline V gene data show CDR1 as SGDLS and CDR2 as YYNGEE. This CDR3 region has 15 residues. V shed 1 base and J 4 bases; nucleotides not matched to a gene: 2. CDR3: CASSVTSGKYNEQFF. CDR3 in DNA: TGTGCCAGCAGCGTAACTAGCGGGAAGTACAATGAGCAGTTCTTC.

The V call is TRBV30, the J call TRBJ2-2, with 7 bases identical to TRBD2. V shed 0 bases and J 3 bases; nucleotides not matched to a gene: 4. From germline, CDR1 is GTSNPN and CDR2 SVGIG (reference sequence). The CDR3 has 15 residues. CDR3 coding DNA: TGTGCCTGGAGTGTACGGGAGGCGGACACCGGGGAGCTGTTTTTT. It is translated as CAWSVREADTGELFF.

The V and J genes are TRBV9 and TRBJ2-7; 10 positions agree with TRBD1. Germline V gene sequence: CDR1 SGDLS, CDR2 YYNGEE. CDR3 length equals 14 residues. V lost 4 bases, J lost 2 bases, and 3 bases stayed unmatched. In DNA, the CDR3 is TGTGCCAGCAGCCCCGGGACAGGGGCCTACGAGCAGTACTTC. This codes for CASSPGTGAYEQYF.

The DNA for the CDR3 is TGTGCCAGCAGTGCAGGGACAGGAGTCTATGGCTACACCTTC. It yields the protein CASSAGTGVYGYTF. The chain combines TRBV28 with TRBJ1-2; TRBD1 aligns across 8 bases. With V trimmed by 5 bases and J by 4 bases, 6 bases remained unmatched. Germline V gene sequence: CDR1 MDHEN, CDR2 SYDVKM. The CDR3 has 14 residues.

The chain carries TRBV12-5 and TRBJ2-1; TRBD1 matches 9 bases. With V trimmed by 4 bases and J by 7 bases, 5 bases remained unmatched. Looked up from germline, CDR1 is LGHNT and CDR2 is FRNRAP. The CDR3 has 14 amino acids. CDR3 in amino acids: CASGSSGQGNEQFF. Here the CDR3 DNA reads TGTGCTAGTGGTTCCTCGGGACAGGGTAATGAGCAGTTCTTC.

This chain connects TRBV7-9 to TRBJ2-7; D might be TRBD2 (5 bases). The CDR3 has 14 residues. V was cut by 5 bases and J by 3 bases, with 14 bases left in between. Germline loops: CDR1 SEHNR, CDR2 FQNEAQ (reference sequence). CDR3 bases: TGTGCCAGCAGCCCAGTGGGAGAGGGCTACGAGCAGTACTTC. Its translation: CASSPVGEGYEQYF. The full variable domain, in which reference TRBV7-9 and TRBJ2-7 provide the parts outside the CDR3, is DTGVSQNPRHKITKRGQNVTFRCDPISEHNRLYWYRQTLGQGPEFLTYFQNEAQLEKSRLLSDRFSAERPKGSFSTLEIQRTEQGDSAMYLCASSPVGEGYEQYFGPGTRLTVT.

The chain joins TRBV10-3 to TRBJ2-7; 12 bases agree with TRBD1. Germline V gene data show CDR1 as ENHRY and CDR2 as SYGVKD. Germline trimming cut 4 bases from V and 4 bases from J; bases unmatched to any gene: 11. The CDR3 sequence is 17 residues long. This CDR3 reads CAISAGTGGGFGYEQYF. The CDR3 nucleotides are TGTGCCATCAGTGCCGGGACAGGGGGCGGCTTCGGGTACGAGCAGTACTTC.

The gene calls are TRBV6-1 and TRBJ1-5; tentatively, D is TRBD1 (5 bases). Trimming shortened V by 2 bases and J by 6 bases, and 14 bases separated the two germline ends. The CDR3 is 15 amino acids. Germline values: CDR1 MNHNS, CDR2 SASEGT. CDR3 sequence (DNA): TGTGCCAGCAGTGAAAGTAGGGGAGGTGGTCAGCCCCAGCATTTT. Its protein product is CASSESRGGGQPQHF.

In this sample, this clone turned up once. V and J are TRBV14 and TRBJ2-1; maybe TRBD1 (8 bases). Trimming cost V 2 bases and J 4 bases, with 27 bases left between them. Germline V CDR1 and CDR2: SGHDN, FVKESK. The CDR3 loop spans 20 amino acids. The CDR3 region is CASSQLTGAKTSPQYNEQFF. CDR3 nucleotides: TGTGCCAGCAGCCAACTGACAGGGGCCAAGACTAGCCCACAGTACAATGAGCAGTTCTTC.

The chain is built from TRBV28 and TRBJ2-3, with TRBD1 matching over 10 bases. Germline V lookup: CDR1 MDHEN, CDR2 SYDVKM. The CDR3 extends over 15 amino acids. Unmatched junction bases numbered 0, after V lost 2 bases and J lost 1 base. In nucleotides, the CDR3 is TGTGCCAGCAGTTTAGGGACAGGGGGCACAGATACGCAGTATTTT. Protein: CASSLGTGGTDTQYF.

The chain recombines TRBV28 with TRBJ2-5, with D uncertain. V dropped 6 bases and J dropped 5 bases, with 16 bases sitting between them. The CDR3 is 14 residues long. Germline V gives CDR1 MDHEN, CDR2 SYDVKM. CDR3 bases: TGTGCCAGCAGAGACGGCCCTATGGGGGAGACCCAGTACTTC. Amino acids: CASRDGPMGETQYF.

The chain recombines TRBV7-2 with TRBJ1-1; no definite D call. V shed 5 bases and J shed 3 bases, with 10 bases lying between them. CDR1 is SGHTA, CDR2 FQGNSA, per germline. This CDR3 has 13 residues. The CDR3 bases are TGTGCCAGCAGCATCCAGAGGGACACTGAAGCTTTCTTT. Translated: CASSIQRDTEAFF.

The CDR3 coding sequence is TGTGCCAGCAGCTTAAGGGGACAGGGGGCTTATGGCTACACCTTC. Protein: CASSLRGQGAYGYTF. This chain connects TRBV13 to TRBJ1-2; 12 bases map to TRBD1. Germline V lookup: CDR1 PRHDT, CDR2 FYEKMQ (reference sequence). This CDR3 spans 15 amino acids. V lost 2 bases, J lost 5 bases, and 3 bases stayed unmatched.

The chain has TRBV5-5 and TRBJ1-1; 7 nucleotides match TRBD1. The CDR3 spans 15 residues. The germline V gene encodes CDR1 SGHKS and CDR2 YYEKEE (reference sequence). The V and J ends lost 2 bases and 10 bases, in that order; junction bases with no gene match: 14. CDR3 nucleotide sequence: TGTGCCAGCAGCTTTTCTTTTGGGGCCCACAGGGGAGCTTTCTTT. Protein sequence: CASSFSFGAHRGAFF.

This clone has just one count. The rearrangement joins TRBV5-5 to TRBJ1-3; no definite D call. Germline V gives CDR1 SGHKS, CDR2 YYEKEE (reference sequence). Trimming removed 5 bases from V and 1 base from J, with 7 bases in between. The length of the CDR3 is 13 residues. CDR3 bases: TGTGCCAGCAGATGGGAATCTGGAAACACCATATATTTT. It specifies CASRWESGNTIYF.

The rearrangement uses TRBV18 and TRBJ2-2; D is possibly TRBD1 or TRBD2 (5 bases each). Germline values: CDR1 KGHSH, CDR2 LQKENI. The V and J ends lost 4 bases and 4 bases respectively, with 13 bases between them. CDR3 length equals 15 residues. The CDR3, as DNA: TGTGCCAGCTCACGGGACCTAGGGATCACCGGGGAGCTGTTTTTT. Residues: CASSRDLGITGELFF.